This T cell receptor (beta chain) was profiled in a study of cytomegalovirus exposure and HLA in healthy donors. Only in-frame clones appear in the TCRdb table, and some are missing; sequencing was by immunoSEQ multiplex PCR. The sample has over 200,000 clones, about 90% seen once. The CDR3 consists of 16 residues. V gave up 0 bases and J gave up 4 bases; unmatched junction bases: 2. Germline loops: CDR1 SGHRS, CDR2 YFSETQ. The sample comprised PBMCs. The source of this sequence is a woman aged 18-35 years in good health and CMV-seronegative. The chain carries TRBV5-1 and TRBJ2-3, with 13 bases aligning to TRBD2. DNA of the CDR3: TGCGCCAGCAGCTTGGCACTAGCGGGAGGGTCAGATACGCAGTATTTT. Protein: CASSLALAGGSDTQYF.